This is a list of T cell receptor beta chains from one sample in a study of Ad26.COV2.S vaccination and SARS-CoV-2 variants. Sequencing was performed with immunoSEQ multiplex PCR; in TCRdb, only in-frame clones are kept and a portion is missing. The repertoire holds roughly 350,000 clones, with approximately 90% as singletons. The input for sequencing was peripheral blood, taken in a trial of Ad26.COV2.S vaccine versus placebo. Every receptor here comes from a person between 18 and 65 years old who received the Ad26.COV2.S COVID-19 vaccine or a placebo. Both conserved end residues are part of each CDR3. A D gene is named only where the DNA matches it firmly. Not every row has a clone size; where given, it reads once, few, many or a size class.

d_call	v_call	clone_size	j_call	cdr3_aa	cdr3_nt
-	TRBV6-1	-	TRBJ1-1	CASSEFLGPSMNTEAFF	TGTGCCAGCAGTGAGTTTTTGGGACCCTCCATGAACACTGAAGCTTTCTTT
-	TRBV5-4	-	TRBJ2-4	CASSLEPRENIQYF	TGTGCCAGCAGCTTGGAGCCCCGGGAAAACATTCAGTACTTC
-	TRBV19	-	TRBJ1-1	CASSIGGLNTEAFF	TGTGCCAGTAGTATCGGCGGCCTAAACACTGAAGCTTTCTTT
TRBD2	TRBV7-8	-	TRBJ2-3	CASSRTSGRGDTQYF	TGTGCCAGCAGCCGCACTAGCGGGAGAGGAGATACGCAGTATTTT
TRBD1	TRBV4-2	-	TRBJ1-3	CASSQIQGAGNTIYF	TGTGCCAGCAGCCAAATACAGGGGGCTGGAAACACCATATATTTT
-	TRBV6-2/TRBV6-3	-	TRBJ1-5	CASSSWRGDQPQHF	TGTGCCAGCAGTTCATGGAGGGGGGATCAGCCCCAGCATTTT
-	TRBV7-9	-	TRBJ1-6	CASSLDPGNNSPLHF	TGTGCCAGCAGCTTAGATCCGGGGAACAATTCACCCCTCCACTTT
-	TRBV6-5	-	TRBJ2-5	CASSKGGVDETQYF	TGTGCCAGCTCAAAAGGAGGGGTGGATGAGACCCAGTACTTC
-	TRBV27	-	TRBJ2-1	CASSPLAGVNEQFF	TGTGCCAGCAGTCCCCTTGCGGGTGTCAATGAGCAGTTCTTC
TRBD1	TRBV5-1	-	TRBJ1-1	CASSWTGGVTEAFF	TGCGCCAGCAGCTGGACAGGGGGGGTCACTGAAGCTTTCTTT
-	TRBV3-1/TRBV3-2	-	TRBJ2-7	CASSQDVFLDTSYEQYF	TGTGCCAGCAGCCAAGATGTTTTCTTAGACACATCCTACGAGCAGTACTTC
TRBD1	TRBV28	once	TRBJ2-7	CASSRYRGNEQYF	TGTGCCAGCAGTAGATACAGGGGGAACGAGCAGTACTTC
TRBD2	TRBV11-3	-	TRBJ2-1	CASSLGGGTSGRVHEQFF	TGTGCCAGCAGCTTAGGAGGGGGTACTAGCGGGAGGGTGCATGAGCAGTTCTTC
TRBD1	TRBV19	few	TRBJ2-7	CASSRGQGMSIEQYF	TGTGCCAGTAGTAGGGGACAGGGTATGTCCATCGAGCAGTACTTC
TRBD1	TRBV10-3	-	TRBJ1-5	CAISGGTEQPQHF	TGTGCCATCAGTGGGGGGACAGAACAGCCCCAGCATTTT
TRBD1	TRBV6-2/TRBV6-3	-	TRBJ2-7	CASSGQGAGEQYF	TGTGCCAGCAGTGGACAGGGGGCGGGGGAGCAGTACTTC
TRBD2	TRBV5-4	-	TRBJ2-7	CASSGREAGYEQYF	TGTGCCAGCAGCGGCCGGGAGGCCGGCTACGAGCAGTACTTC
-	TRBV2	-	TRBJ1-2	CASSEGTEGVDGYTF	TGTGCCAGCAGTGAAGGTACCGAGGGGGTTGATGGCTACACCTTC
-	TRBV5-4	-	TRBJ1-4	CASSPDRRANEKLFF	TGTGCCAGCAGCCCAGACAGAAGGGCTAATGAAAAACTGTTTTTT
-	TRBV11-3	-	TRBJ2-2	CASSVGSGELFF	TGTGCCAGCAGCGTGGGGTCTGGGGAGCTGTTTTTT
-	TRBV4-3	-	TRBJ2-5	CASSQALNLQETQYF	TGCGCCAGCAGCCAAGCATTGAATCTACAAGAGACCCAGTACTTC
-	TRBV6-5	-	TRBJ1-6	CASSSYRSSYNSPLHF	TGTGCCAGCAGTTCGTACAGGAGCTCCTATAATTCACCCCTCCACTTT
-	TRBV5-4	-	TRBJ1-1	CASSLVSGRNTEAFF	TGTGCCAGCAGCTTGGTTTCAGGGAGGAACACTGAAGCTTTCTTT
-	TRBV30	-	TRBJ2-6	CAWYNRGRTPGANVLTF	TGTGCCTGGTACAACCGGGGACGAACCCCTGGGGCCAACGTCCTGACTTTC
-	TRBV6-2/TRBV6-3	once	TRBJ1-5	CASSLTHSNQPQHF	TGTGCCAGCAGTCTAACCCATAGCAATCAGCCCCAGCATTTT
-	TRBV7-2	-	TRBJ1-2	CASSLSGSYGYTF	TGTGCCAGCAGCTTATCGGGCAGCTATGGCTACACCTTC
-	TRBV28	-	TRBJ1-2	CASSTPQGSYGYTF	TGTGCCAGCAGCACCCCACAGGGAAGCTATGGCTACACCTTC
-	TRBV4-1	-	TRBJ1-5	CASSHIEAQPQHF	TGCGCCAGCAGCCATATTGAAGCTCAGCCCCAGCATTTT
-	TRBV11-1	-	TRBJ2-3	CASSLGTSRSTDTQYF	TGTGCCAGCAGCTTAGGCACTAGCCGGAGCACAGATACGCAGTATTTT
-	TRBV5-8	-	TRBJ1-5	CASSYRDRFNQPQHF	TGTGCCAGCAGCTACCGGGACCGTTTTAATCAGCCCCAGCATTTT
TRBD2	TRBV19	-	TRBJ2-1	CATARTSGQGVVQFF	TGTGCCACCGCCCGGACTAGCGGCCAGGGAGTAGTGCAGTTCTTC
TRBD1	TRBV4-2	-	TRBJ2-7	CASSQRKTGDREQYF	TGTGCCAGCAGCCAACGTAAAACAGGGGATCGCGAGCAGTACTTC
-	TRBV3-1/TRBV3-2	-	TRBJ2-3	CASSGGDPTDTQYF	TGTGCCAGCAGCGGAGGGGACCCCACAGATACGCAGTATTTT
-	TRBV20-1	few	TRBJ1-1	CSASRRVDTEAFF	TGCAGTGCTAGTCGCAGGGTAGACACTGAAGCTTTCTTT
-	TRBV3-1/TRBV3-2	-	TRBJ2-5	CASSLRQEGETQYF	TGTGCCAGCAGCCTTCGACAGGAGGGGGAGACCCAGTACTTC
TRBD2	TRBV14	-	TRBJ2-5	CASSQDRIPGLARETQYF	TGTGCCAGCAGCCAAGATAGGATCCCGGGACTAGCGAGGGAGACCCAGTACTTC
-	TRBV10-3	-	TRBJ2-7	CAICEQLLSEQYF	TGTGCCATCTGCGAGCAGCTTCTTTCCGAGCAGTACTTC
TRBD1	TRBV7-9	-	TRBJ1-2	CASSLDRGHGYTF	TGTGCCAGCAGCTTAGACAGGGGCCATGGCTACACCTTC